This T cell receptor beta chain was obtained from a study of persistence of HIV-infected CD4 T cells. For the study at large: Multiple blood draws of up to 180 mL, except two donors with single leukapheresis. The study, taken as a whole, reports: Antigen-responding cells were enriched for degenerate expanded CDR3beta sequences. Proviral oligoclonality tracked with TCR oligoclonality within the same sorted cells.

The libraries were made with immunoSEQ version 4 in survey mode. Assay: immunoSEQ multiplex PCR; the TCRdb copy retains only in-frame clones and omits some. The table shows about 36,000 clones, with approximately 78% occurring only once. To note about this clone: The antigen is unknown.

Overlapping HIV-1 Gag 15-mer peptides at approximately 0.96 ug per peptide per mL were used. CD40L-negative CD69-negative CD45RO-high memory CD4+ T cells were sorted as populations depleted of antigen-responding cells. This sequence originates from an adult with HIV. The donor label of this sample is uncertain. The sample in question was cultured CD4+ T cells from PBMCs, obtained from a patient who received antiretroviral therapy.

DNA for the CDR3: TGCGCCAGCAGCTTGGACGGCAGCTTAGAACAGCCCCAGCATTTT. This sequence encodes CASSLDGSLEQPQHF. The chain couples TRBV5-1 to TRBJ1-5, with D unresolved. The CDR3 has 15 residues. The ends were cut back, 0 bases at V and 7 bases at J, with 14 bases in the middle. Germline loops: CDR1 SGHRS, CDR2 YFSETQ.